A single sample gave rise to the 30 T cell receptor beta chains below, sequenced in a study of T cells in Graves' hyperthyroidism and ophthalmopathy. What was amplified from RNA transcripts were TCR beta CDR3 regions. First-round RT-PCR of the TCR CDR3 relied on the HTBI primer set. TCRdb called the multiplex PCR reads again in MiXCR, with one record for every CDR3 protein. The top ten hold under 20% of the sample, which has 550,000 to 700,000 distinct CDR3 sequences, roughly 50% seen once. Material: peripheral blood or thyroid tissue (not recorded which). Receptor source: an adult woman with Graves' disease, either hyperthyroidism or ophthalmopathy (not recorded which).

On this clonotype itself: The CDR3 carries no conserved terminal phenylalanine or tryptophan, so it likely arises from a read error. It is unclear where the CDR3 begins or ends on the DNA, so no DNA is shown, and the CDR3 is as TCRdb lists it. V gene TRBV2 combines with J gene TRBJ1-3; TRBD1 is the table's D call, not checked against the DNA. The CDR3 adds up to 10 amino acids, both ends counted. Germline V gene sequence: CDR1 SNHLY, CDR2 FYNNEI. CDR3 region: CASSEQGANT.

This clonotype showed up many times. The chain carries TRBV19 and TRBJ1-2; 11 bases map to TRBD1. The junction had 6 bases not matched to a gene; V was cut back by 7 bases and J by 8 bases. The CDR3 contains 13 residues. CDR1 and CDR2 (germline): LNHDA, SQIVND (reference sequence). The CDR3 DNA reads as TGTGCCAGTACCGAGGGGACAGGGGGAGGCTACACCTTC. Protein sequence: CASTEGTGGGYTF.

This clonotype was seen a handful of times. V is TRBV27 and J is TRBJ2-7, with D possibly matching TRBD2 (6 bases). This CDR3 is 14 amino acids long. The germline V gene has CDR1 MNHEY and CDR2 SMNVEV (reference sequence). The V gene lost 3 bases and the J gene lost 3 bases, with 12 bases spanning the gap. The CDR3 nucleotides read TGTGCCAGCAGTTTTGCGGGGTTAGACTACGAGCAGTACTTC. This encodes CASSFAGLDYEQYF.

In nucleotides, the CDR3 is TGTGCCAGCAGCCCTGGAGTAGCGGGAGGACAAACCTACGAGCAGTACTTC. It is translated as CASSPGVAGGQTYEQYF. This chain connects TRBV7-6 to TRBJ2-7, with 10 positions matching TRBD2. The CDR3 contains 17 residues. CDR1 SGHVS and CDR2 FNYEAQ come from the germline V gene. The V and J ends lost 5 bases and 2 bases, in that order; junction bases with no gene match: 12.

V usage is TRBV5-1 and J usage is TRBJ1-4, with D unclear. This CDR3 is 16 amino acids long. CDR1 is SGHRS, CDR2 YFSETQ, per germline. Trimming left V 4 bases short and J 8 bases short, with 21 bases between. The chain's CDR3 is CASSDQRSSYEEKLFF. CDR3 in DNA: TGCGCCAGCAGCGACCAGAGGAGCTCCTACGAGGAAAAACTGTTTTTT.

V gene TRBV10-2 combines with J gene TRBJ2-1, with 12 nucleotides matching TRBD2. The CDR3 has 17 amino acids. CDR1 and CDR2 (germline): WSHSY, SAAADI. The J segment lost 0 bases and the V segment lost 4 bases, leaving 4 bases of the junction unmatched. CDR3 residues: CASSVSSGRVSYNEQFF. In nucleotides, the CDR3 is TGCGCCAGCAGTGTATCTAGCGGGAGGGTCTCCTACAATGAGCAGTTCTTC.

As to this clonotype: Just one base apart from a much larger clone, this may be a read error. V and J are TRBV5-1 and TRBJ2-2; possibly TRBD2 for D (6 bases). Trimming shortened V by 2 bases and J by 4 bases, and 12 bases separated the two germline ends. The CDR3 contains 15 residues. Germline loops: CDR1 SGHRS, CDR2 YFSETQ. Here the CDR3 reads CASSFSGASTGELFF. CDR3 DNA sequence: TGCGCCAGCAGCTTTAGCGGCGCGAGCACCGGGGAGCTGTTTTTT.

This clonotype was found a few times. The rearrangement joins TRBV7-9 to TRBJ1-1; D might be TRBD1 (5 bases). Germline loops: CDR1 SEHNR, CDR2 FQNEAQ (reference sequence). The CDR3 spans 13 residues. V was cut by 7 bases and J by 4 bases, with 13 bases left in between. As DNA, the CDR3 is TGTGCCAGCACCTCGACAGCTTTCACTGAAGCTTTCTTT. Translated: CASTSTAFTEAFF.

This clonotype was seen ten or more times. V and J are TRBV13 and TRBJ1-4; no reliable D call. From germline, CDR1 is PRHDT and CDR2 FYEKMQ (reference sequence). The CDR3 has 15 amino acids. V lost 4 bases and J lost 7, with 16 bases in between. The DNA for the CDR3 is TGTGCCAGCAGCTCGCAAGGCAGTGACTCTGAAAAACTGTTTTTT. It specifies CASSSQGSDSEKLFF.

This clonotype has ten or more counts. The V call is TRBV2, the J call TRBJ1-1, with D unclear. V lost 7 bases and J 0 bases, leaving 9 bases between the germline ends. The germline CDR1 and CDR2 sequences are SNHLY and FYNNEI. The CDR3 covers 13 residues. The CDR3 DNA reads as TGTGCCAGCAAGAAACTAGTGAACACTGAAGCTTTCTTT. This gives the protein CASKKLVNTEAFF.

The J gene is TRBJ2-5, the V gene TRBV5-8; a weak D match, TRBD1 (6 bases). The CDR3 extends over 21 amino acids. The V end was cut by 4 bases, the J end by 11 bases, with 42 bases between. In germline, CDR1 is SGHTS, CDR2 YDEGEE. CDR3 residues: CASSRGQRELSSAAGTEIQYF. The CDR3, as DNA: TGTGCCAGCAGCCGAGGACAGCGTGAGCTGTCCTCGGCTGCTGGCACAGAGATACAGTACTTC.

The V gene is TRBV20-1, the J gene TRBJ2-2, with 8 bases fitting TRBD1. With 0 bases clipped from V and 8 bases from J, the junction kept 5 bases outside the gene matches. The CDR3 loop spans 14 amino acids. The V gene's germline CDR1 is DFQATT and CDR2 SNEGSKA (reference sequence). CDR3 sequence reads: CSAREWDRFGELFF. DNA of the CDR3: TGCAGTGCTAGAGAATGGGACAGGTTTGGGGAGCTGTTTTTT.

This CDR3 is CASSSDISPLHF. CDR3 bases: TGCGCCAGCAGCAGCGACATTTCACCCCTCCACTTT. V usage is TRBV5-1 and J usage is TRBJ1-6; D not certain. The CDR3 is 12 amino acids. V was trimmed by 4 bases and J by 9 bases, leaving 8 bases between them. The V gene's germline CDR1 is SGHRS and CDR2 YFSETQ. The full variable domain, its missing parts supplied by reference TRBV5-1 and TRBJ1-6, is KAGVTQTPRYLIKTRGQQVTLSCSPISGHRSVSWYQQTPGQGLQFLFEYFSETQRNKGNFPGRFSGRQFSNSRSEMNVSTLELGDSALYLCASSSDISPLHFGNGTRLTVT.

This clonotype occurred many times. The chain is built from TRBV7-9 and TRBJ1-1; possibly TRBD1 for D (6 bases). The CDR3 loop spans 14 amino acids. CDR1 and CDR2 (germline): SEHNR, FQNEAQ (reference sequence). Trimming shortened V by 2 bases and J by 1 base, and 8 bases separated the two germline ends. CDR3 in amino acids: CASSLQGTNTEAFF. The CDR3 bases are TGTGCCAGCAGCTTACAGGGGACGAACACTGAAGCTTTCTTT.

In its sample, this clonotype was seen many times. The chain uses TRBV20-1 and TRBJ1-1, with a tentative D call TRBD1 (5 bases). This CDR3 is 14 amino acids long. V lost 3 bases, J lost 5 bases, and 16 bases lay in between. Looked up from germline, CDR1 is DFQATT and CDR2 is SNEGSKA (reference sequence). The CDR3 DNA is TGCAGTGCTAGTTTGGAGGGGAGAGTTACTGAAGCTTTCTTT. It is translated as CSASLEGRVTEAFF.

This clonotype came up many times. The chain has TRBV25-1 and TRBJ2-2, with D uncertain. The CDR3 runs 13 residues. V lost 7 bases and J lost 1, with 7 bases in between. Germline V CDR1 and CDR2: MGHDK, SYGVNS. The CDR3 loop reads CASKRQNTGELFF. DNA for the CDR3: TGTGCCAGCAAGAGGCAGAACACCGGGGAGCTGTTTTTT.

Notes on this clonotype: The missing conserved phenylalanine or tryptophan at the end of this CDR3 makes a read error likely. The DNA is omitted, as the CDR3 cannot be located on it reliably, and the CDR3 follows TCRdb's listing. The V gene is TRBV29-1, the J gene TRBJ2-6. The CDR3 has 9 residues if both end residues are counted. Germline V CDR1 and CDR2: SQVTM, ANQGSEA. The CDR3 is CSVGVSTNT.

This clonotype was counted between two and nine times. The chain joins TRBV12-3 or TRBV12-4 to TRBJ1-4; 7 bases line up with TRBD1. Trimming removed 11 bases from V and 6 bases from J; junction bases left unmatched: 9. The CDR3 spans 13 residues. The CDR3 sequence is CAGQGGLDEKLFF. For the CDR3, the DNA is TGTGCCGGTCAGGGGGGGTTGGATGAAAAACTGTTTTTT.

Details on this clonotype: A clone one base away is much larger, so this may be a read error. J is TRBJ1-2 and V is TRBV4-2; 9 bases are a match to TRBD1. CDR1 LGHNA and CDR2 YNFKEQ come from the germline V gene. CDR3 length: 15 residues. The CDR3 loop reads CASSQPGTGSYVYTF. The DNA for the CDR3 is TGTGCCAGCAGCCAGCCGGGGACAGGGAGCTATGTCTACACCTTC.

In its sample, this clonotype was seen many times. The chain is built from TRBV19 and TRBJ1-1; possibly TRBD1 for D (5 bases). V lost 6 bases, J lost 0 bases, and 14 bases lay in between. Germline CDR1 and CDR2: LNHDA and SQIVND (reference sequence). CDR3 length equals 15 residues. CDR3 sequence: CASRTTGAMNTEAFF. As DNA, the CDR3 is TGTGCCAGTAGAACGACCGGGGCGATGAACACTGAAGCTTTCTTT.

This rearrangement joins TRBV20-1 to TRBJ2-5, with D perhaps matching TRBD1 (7 bases). Germline V gene lookup returns CDR1 DFQATT and CDR2 SNEGSKA (reference sequence). V gave up 3 bases and J gave up 4 bases, with 15 bases separating them. This CDR3 region has 14 residues. The DNA for the CDR3 is TGCAGTGCTAGGGAGGGGGCGTGGGGAGAGACCCAGTACTTC. Translation gives CSAREGAWGETQYF.

This clonotype was detected a few times. The V call is TRBV7-2, the J call TRBJ2-7, with unresolved D. V lost 6 bases to trimming and J lost 2 bases, with 11 bases between them. Germline V gives CDR1 SGHTA, CDR2 FQGNSA. This CDR3 has 13 residues. This CDR3 is CASSRTQTYEQYF. CDR3 DNA sequence: TGTGCCAGCAGTCGGACCCAAACCTACGAGCAGTACTTC.

In the case of this clonotype: One end of the junction is discordant with germline, which a read error may explain. J is TRBJ1-6 and V is TRBV7-9; D gene ambiguous. The germline gives CDR1 SEHNR, CDR2 FQNEAQ (reference sequence). This CDR3 comprises 17 residues. CDR3 residues: CASSVIAGGGYNSPLHF. The CDR3 coding sequence is TGCGCCAGCAGCGTAATCGCAGGAGGAGGCTATAATTCACCCCTCCACTTT. Using reference TRBV7-9 and TRBJ1-6 for the parts outside the CDR3, the full variable domain is DTGVSQNPRHKITKRGQNVTFRCDPISEHNRLYWYRQTLGQGPEFLTYFQNEAQLEKSRLLSDRFSAERPKGSFSTLEIQRTEQGDSAMYLCASSVIAGGGYNSPLHFGNGTRLTVT.

This clonotype was found many times. The CDR3: CATQGGLAGANDYEQYF. In nucleotides, the CDR3 is TGTGCCACCCAGGGGGGACTAGCGGGTGCAAACGACTACGAGCAGTACTTC. The chain couples TRBV7-9 to TRBJ2-7, with 12 bases matching TRBD2. V was pared by 10 bases and J by 3 bases, with 16 bases of the junction left unmatched. The V gene's germline CDR1 is SEHNR and CDR2 FQNEAQ (reference sequence). The CDR3 runs 17 residues.

In this sample, this clonotype turned up many times. The rearrangement uses TRBV11-2 and TRBJ1-6; tentatively, D is TRBD1 (6 bases). Trimming left V 5 bases short and J 12 bases short, with 20 bases between. CDR3 length equals 15 residues. Germline values: CDR1 SGHAT, CDR2 FQNNGV. This CDR3 reads CASSLTRRTEKPLHF. The CDR3 DNA follows: TGTGCCAGCAGCCTTACCCGGCGGACAGAGAAACCCCTCCACTTT. Full variable domain (outside the CDR3, taken from reference TRBV11-2 and TRBJ1-6): EAGVAQSPRYKIIEKRQSVAFWCNPISGHATLYWYQQILGQGPKLLIQFQNNGVVDDSQLPKDRFSAERLKGVDSTLKIQPAKLEDSAVYLCASSLTRRTEKPLHFGNGTRLTVT.

The V call is TRBV20-1, the J call TRBJ1-1; D possibly corresponds to TRBD1 (5 bases). The germline gives CDR1 DFQATT, CDR2 SNEGSKA (reference sequence). V shed 0 bases and J shed 3 bases, with 17 bases lying between them. This CDR3 contains 16 residues. CDR3 bases: TGCAGTGCTAGAGAGGGGGGGAGGGACGGGGACACTGAAGCTTTCTTT. Translation: CSAREGGRDGDTEAFF.

Note on this clonotype: The conserved phenylalanine or tryptophan normally closing the CDR3 is absent here, so this likely arose from a read error. The V gene is TRBV28, the J gene TRBJ1-2; D is perhaps TRBD1 (5 bases). The CDR3 contains 16 residues. Germline assignment: CDR1 MDHEN and CDR2 SYDVKM. Deletions cut 4 bases from V and 4 bases from J, with 19 bases between. This CDR3 is CASSSLGAGLGYGYTL. DNA for the CDR3: TGTGCCAGCAGTTCCCTCGGGGCAGGCTTAGGCTATGGCTACACCCTC.

This clonotype appeared once. The chain couples TRBV7-9 to TRBJ1-4; a weak D match, TRBD1 (5 bases). The CDR3 has 14 amino acids. Trimming took off 1 base at V and 4 bases at J, with 7 bases between the two ends. CDR1 is SEHNR, CDR2 FQNEAQ, per germline (reference sequence). CDR3 residues: CASSLGDGNEKLFF. DNA of the CDR3: TGTGCCAGCAGCTTAGGGGACGGTAATGAAAAACTGTTTTTT.

This clonotype has ten or more counts. This chain connects TRBV7-9 to TRBJ2-7; no firm D call. The CDR3 is made up of 15 amino acids. The V gene's germline CDR1 is SEHNR and CDR2 FQNEAQ (reference sequence). Trimming took off 3 bases at V and 3 bases at J, with 15 bases between the two ends. The chain's CDR3 is CASSFIWARNYEQYF. In nucleotides, the CDR3 is TGTGCCAGCAGCTTTATATGGGCCAGGAACTACGAGCAGTACTTC. The full variable domain, completed using reference TRBV7-9 and TRBJ2-7, is DTGVSQNPRHKITKRGQNVTFRCDPISEHNRLYWYRQTLGQGPEFLTYFQNEAQLEKSRLLSDRFSAERPKGSFSTLEIQRTEQGDSAMYLCASSFIWARNYEQYFGPGTRLTVT.

This clonotype was recorded many times. The chain employs TRBV4-1 and TRBJ2-7; D could derive from TRBD1 or TRBD2 (6 bases each). Germline V CDR1 and CDR2: MGHRA, YSYEKL. The CDR3 runs 15 residues. V lost 4 bases, J lost 4 bases, and 17 bases lay in between. This CDR3 is CASSLRDEGGYEQYF. The CDR3 DNA sequence: TGCGCCAGCAGCCTACGGGACGAGGGGGGATACGAGCAGTACTTC.